This T cell receptor (beta chain) was sequenced during a study of blood T cell repertoires in COVID-19. Whole-study context: Samples representing acute and convalescent COVID-19 were sourced from the United States, Italy and Spain. PBMCs, B-cell-depleted T cells, or T cells provided the cDNA or gDNA that made up the material.

Authors' methods: Nucleated cell counts were estimated from reference gene primer amplification. TCRdb keeps only in-frame clones here, not all; method: immunoSEQ multiplex PCR. V, J and clone size are taken as reported in that table, and D and trimming were inferred from the DNA itself. The sample records more than 70,000 clones, 80% to 90% being singletons. CDR1 and CDR2 from the germline V gene are SGHAT and FQNNGV. There are 15 residues in the CDR3. V shed 2 bases and J 3 bases; nucleotides not matched to a gene: 6. The sequence was collected from a man in his fifties with active COVID-19. The sequenced sample was peripheral blood. This chain links TRBV11-2 with TRBJ2-7; 8 bases line up with TRBD1. CDR3 loop: CASSLIRGPSYEQYF. The CDR3 coding sequence is TGTGCCAGCAGCTTAATCAGGGGGCCAAGCTACGAGCAGTACTTC.